Below are 30 T cell receptor beta chains sequenced from a single sample in a study of T cells in Graves' hyperthyroidism and ophthalmopathy. Amplification yielded TCR beta CDR3 regions, with RNA transcripts as the source. Initially, a first-round RT-PCR of the TCR CDR3 employed the HTBI primer set. One entry per CDR3 protein results from TCRdb running MiXCR on the multiplex PCR reads. The table lists some 500,000 distinct CDR3 sequences, approximately 14% of them singletons. Input material: blood. These receptors came from a woman aged 18-29 years with Graves' hyperthyroidism.

The V call is TRBV5-1, the J call TRBJ2-1, with TRBD2 as a possible D gene (5 bases). V was clipped by 4 bases and J by 6 bases, with 11 bases between them. The germline CDR1 and CDR2 sequences are SGHRS and YFSETQ. The CDR3 consists of 13 residues. DNA of the CDR3: TGCGCCAGCAGCCACCGGACTGTCAATGAGCAGTTCTTC. Its translation: CASSHRTVNEQFF.

This clonotype was detected many times. The genes are TRBV7-3 and TRBJ2-3; 8 nucleotides line up with TRBD2. The ends lost 5 bases at V and 2 bases at J; junction bases unmatched: 6. The CDR3 has 15 amino acids. The germline V gene encodes CDR1 SGHTA and CDR2 FQGTGA. The DNA for the CDR3 is TGTGCCAGCAGCCCCTTCGGGAGGGACACAGATACGCAGTATTTT. Translated, it gives CASSPFGRDTDTQYF.

Only one count was recorded for this clonotype. The chain is built from TRBV20-1 and TRBJ2-1, with 12 bases identical to TRBD2. The CDR3 runs 16 residues. Germline CDR1 DFQATT, CDR2 SNEGSKA (reference sequence). V shed 6 bases, J shed 1 base, and the junction held 7 bases outside the gene matches. The CDR3 region is CSADLAGGGSYNEQFF. DNA for the CDR3: TGCAGTGCAGATCTAGCGGGAGGGGGGTCCTACAATGAGCAGTTCTTC.

This clonotype was observed at least ten times. V and J are TRBV11-1 and TRBJ2-3; D not resolved. Between the trimmed V and J ends, which lost 0 bases and 2 bases, there was a span of 9 bases. CDR1 and CDR2 from the germline V gene are SGHAT and FQDESV (reference sequence). This CDR3 is built from 15 residues. The CDR3 reads CASSLAGTYTDTQYF. CDR3 nucleotides: TGTGCCAGCAGCTTAGCGGGCACCTACACAGATACGCAGTATTTT.

This clonotype was found a few times. The CDR3 nucleotides are TGTGCCTGGAGTGTAAATGGACAGGGGGCAGGTGGAAACACCATATATTTT. It codes for CAWSVNGQGAGGNTIYF. The genes are TRBV30 and TRBJ1-3, with TRBD1 matching 11 bases. Germline-derived CDR1 and CDR2 are GTSNPN and SVGIG (reference sequence). CDR3 size: 17 residues. Trimming cost V 0 bases and J 3 bases; bases outside gene matches: 7.

The V gene is TRBV3-1, the J gene TRBJ2-3; 11 bases align to TRBD2. The CDR3 covers 18 residues. CDR1 is LGHDT and CDR2 is YNNKEL in the germline V gene (reference sequence). V lost 4 bases, J lost 0 bases, and 9 bases stayed unmatched. CDR3 residues: CASSRALGTSGSTDTQYF. CDR3 DNA sequence: TGTGCCAGCAGCCGGGCCCTCGGGACTAGCGGCAGCACAGATACGCAGTATTTT.

This clonotype occurred many times. The chain recombines TRBV4-1 with TRBJ2-7; no definite D call. CDR3 length: 15 residues. V was clipped by 0 bases and J by 4 bases, with 13 bases between them. Germline V CDR1 and CDR2: MGHRA, YSYEKL. The CDR3 region has the DNA TGCGCCAGCAGCCAAGAAAAGAGGCCTGGTTACGAGCAGTACTTC. Translating gives CASSQEKRPGYEQYF.

This clonotype was seen repeatedly, ten times or more. The chain couples TRBV10-1 to TRBJ2-1, with 10 nucleotides matching TRBD2. The germline CDR1 and CDR2 sequences are WNHNN and SYGVQD (reference sequence). Trimming took 6 bases from V and 5 from J; bases not matched to a gene: 7. The CDR3 runs 15 residues. The CDR3 DNA reads as TGCGCCAGCAGCCCGGGGAGCGGGAGGGACAATGAGCAGTTCTTC. Translated: CASSPGSGRDNEQFF.

This clonotype was detected only a few times. CDR3 in DNA: TGCGCCAGCAGCCCAGGGGAAAGGGAGCGGGTCTACGAGCAGTACTTC. This codes for CASSPGERERVYEQYF. This rearrangement joins TRBV5-1 to TRBJ2-7; D may correspond to TRBD1 or TRBD2 (6 bases each). Looked up from germline, CDR1 is SGHRS and CDR2 is YFSETQ. This CDR3 contains 16 residues. With 4 bases removed from V and 3 bases from J, the gap between germline ends came to 20 bases.

There are many counts of this clonotype. The genes are TRBV27 and TRBJ1-2; no clear D. CDR1 and CDR2 from the germline V gene are MNHEY and SMNVEV (reference sequence). The CDR3 covers 15 residues. Trimming cost V 5 bases and J 0 bases, with 13 bases left between them. This CDR3 reads CASSPVTGANYGYTF. The DNA for the CDR3 is TGTGCCAGCAGTCCCGTGACGGGAGCTAACTATGGCTACACCTTC.

The sample holds many counts of this clonotype. The CDR3 loop reads CSAKRGGQSSNQPQHF. CDR3 sequence (DNA): TGCAGTGCTAAGAGGGGAGGGCAGTCTAGCAATCAGCCCCAGCATTTT. The chain links TRBV20-1 to TRBJ1-5; TRBD1 might be the D (5 bases). V lost 4 bases and J 0 bases, leaving 16 bases between the germline ends. This CDR3 comprises 16 residues. Germline CDR1 is DFQATT and CDR2 is SNEGSKA (reference sequence).

This clonotype was recorded many times. The rearrangement links TRBV5-1 to TRBJ2-3, with D perhaps TRBD2 (6 bases). With 0 bases removed from V and 6 bases from J, the gap between germline ends came to 11 bases. CDR3 size: 14 residues. The germline V gene encodes CDR1 SGHRS and CDR2 YFSETQ. CDR3 DNA: TGCGCCAGCAGCTTGGCATGGAGGGCGGATACGCAGTATTTT. Residues: CASSLAWRADTQYF.

This clonotype was counted ten times or more. This chain links TRBV5-1 with TRBJ1-4; maybe TRBD1 (6 bases). CDR3 size: 15 residues. Germline CDR1 reads SGHRS; CDR2 reads YFSETQ. The V gene lost 5 bases and the J gene lost 6 bases, with 17 bases spanning the gap. The CDR3 nucleotides are TGCGCCAGCAGGACCACGGGACAACGGGATGAAAAACTGTTTTTT. Protein product: CASRTTGQRDEKLFF.

This clonotype was detected ten times or more. The chain couples TRBV11-1 to TRBJ2-5; 8 bases match TRBD1. CDR1 SGHAT and CDR2 FQDESV come from the germline V gene (reference sequence). Trimming removed 4 bases from V and 5 bases from J; junction bases left unmatched: 12. This CDR3 spans 16 amino acids. CDR3 nucleotide sequence: TGTGCCAGCAGCTCCAGGGGGCAGGGGGCGCGGGAGACCCAGTACTTC. This encodes CASSSRGQGARETQYF. Full variable domain (outside the CDR3, taken from reference TRBV11-1 and TRBJ2-5): EAEVAQSPRYKITEKSQAVAFWCDPISGHATLYWYRQILGQGPELLVQFQDESVVDDSQLPKDRFSAERLKGVDSTLKIQPAELGDSAMYLCASSSRGQGARETQYFGPGTRLLVL.

This clonotype has more than one count but fewer than ten. The J gene is TRBJ1-5, the V gene TRBV14; D is ambiguous. Trimming pared 0 bases from V and 3 bases from J, leaving 15 bases between. Germline V gene data show CDR1 as SGHDN and CDR2 as FVKESK. This CDR3 has 17 residues. The CDR3 loop is CASSQEKAGDANQPQHF. CDR3 sequence (DNA): TGTGCCAGCAGCCAAGAGAAAGCAGGAGACGCCAATCAGCCCCAGCATTTT.

This clonotype appeared a few times. The CDR3 is CATRTSETNTGELFF. The CDR3 DNA sequence: TGTGCCACCAGAACTAGCGAAACAAACACCGGGGAGCTGTTTTTT. This chain connects TRBV24-1 to TRBJ2-2; TRBD2 agrees at 7 bases. Germline V gene data show CDR1 as KGHDR and CDR2 as SFDVKD. The CDR3 is made up of 15 amino acids. J lost 2 bases, V lost 7 bases, and 6 bases had no gene match.

The chain employs TRBV6-2 or TRBV6-3 and TRBJ1-6, with D hard to call. The germline V gene encodes CDR1 MNHEY and CDR2 SVGEGT. V lost 5 bases and J 0 bases, leaving 14 bases between the germline ends. CDR3 size: 17 residues. The CDR3 coding sequence is TGTGCCAGCAGTAACAGTCGTTCTACCTCCTATAATTCACCCCTCCACTTT. Encoded protein: CASSNSRSTSYNSPLHF.

The sample holds one count of this clonotype. The rearrangement links TRBV9 to TRBJ2-1; TRBD2 matches 9 bases. Looked up from germline, CDR1 is SGDLS and CDR2 is YYNGEE. The CDR3 has 14 amino acids. Losses at the gene ends were 3 bases for V and 7 bases for J; bases not matched to a gene: 5. The CDR3 DNA reads as TGTGCCAGCAGCGAGGTAACTAGCGGGAATGAGCAGTTCTTC. It translates to CASSEVTSGNEQFF.

This clonotype turned up a few times. The CDR3 loop is CASSLDFFGPTGELFF. CDR3 DNA: TGTGCCAGCAGCTTGGATTTCTTTGGCCCCACCGGGGAGCTGTTTTTT. The rearrangement links TRBV11-2 to TRBJ2-2; D gene ambiguous. The germline gives CDR1 SGHAT, CDR2 FQNNGV. The CDR3 has 16 amino acids. Trimming shortened V by 3 bases and J by 4 bases, and 15 bases separated the two germline ends.

This clonotype was observed many times. The V and J genes are TRBV7-3 and TRBJ1-1; maybe TRBD1 (5 bases). Trimming stripped 5 bases from V and 2 bases from J, with 12 bases between. Germline V lookup: CDR1 SGHTA, CDR2 FQGTGA. The CDR3 contains 14 residues. CDR3 coding DNA: TGTGCCAGCAGCCGCCATGGGGCCAACACTGAAGCTTTCTTT. Its protein product is CASSRHGANTEAFF.

This clonotype was detected a few times. The J gene is TRBJ2-7, the V gene TRBV15; D remains unclear. Between the trimmed V and J ends, which lost 0 bases and 7 bases, there was a span of 13 bases. Germline loops: CDR1 LNHNV, CDR2 YYDKDF (reference sequence). The CDR3 has 14 residues. CDR3 amino acids: CATSRDRAAWEQYV. The CDR3 region has the DNA TGTGCCACCAGCAGAGATCGTGCAGCGTGGGAGCAGTACGTC.

Ten or more counts support this clonotype. V is TRBV12-3 or TRBV12-4 and J is TRBJ1-4; no clear D. CDR3 length: 15 residues. Trimming shortened V by 1 base and J by 5 bases, and 11 bases separated the two germline ends. The CDR3 loop is CASSLGGGNNEKLFF. The CDR3 nucleotides are TGTGCCAGCAGTTTAGGTGGAGGGAACAATGAAAAACTGTTTTTT.

This clonotype was seen ten or more times. V is TRBV12-3 or TRBV12-4 and J is TRBJ1-3; D gene ambiguous. The CDR3 loop spans 15 amino acids. Deletions cut 9 bases from V and 4 bases from J, with 19 bases between. CDR3 nucleotide sequence: TGTGCCAGTTCCTTCGACTCATCTCGGGGAAACACCATATATTTT. Its translation: CASSFDSSRGNTIYF.

In this sample, this clonotype turned up many times. The chain uses TRBV4-2 and TRBJ2-3, with 10 positions matching TRBD2. Germline V CDR1 and CDR2: LGHNA, YNFKEQ. The CDR3 totals 17 residues. Trimming removed 1 base from V and 4 bases from J; junction bases left unmatched: 8. This chain's CDR3 is CASSQAGAGGPSDTQYF. The DNA of the CDR3 is TGTGCCAGCAGCCAAGCTGGAGCGGGAGGGCCCTCAGATACGCAGTATTTT.

This clonotype was picked up many times. The J gene is TRBJ1-1, the V gene TRBV19; TRBD1 aligns across 8 bases. The CDR3 is 14 amino acids. The J segment lost 0 bases and the V segment lost 7 bases, leaving 4 bases of the junction unmatched. Germline values: CDR1 LNHDA, CDR2 SQIVND (reference sequence). The DNA for the CDR3 is TGTGCCAGTATAGACAGGGGCATGAACACTGAAGCTTTCTTT. It codes for CASIDRGMNTEAFF. Filled out from reference TRBV19 and TRBJ1-1, the complete variable domain reads DGGITQSPKYLFRKEGQNVTLSCEQNLNHDAMYWYRQDPGQGLRLIYYSQIVNDFQKGDIAEGYSVSREKKESFPLTVTSAQKNPTAFYLCASIDRGMNTEAFFGQGTRLTVV.

The V gene is TRBV4-1, the J gene TRBJ1-6; TRBD1 matches 9 bases. The junction had 5 bases not matched to a gene; V was cut back by 2 bases and J by 9 bases. The CDR3 is 15 amino acids. The germline CDR1 and CDR2 sequences are MGHRA and YSYEKL. CDR3 sequence: CASSQSTGGSSPLHF. CDR3 sequence (DNA): TGCGCCAGCAGCCAATCGACAGGGGGGAGTTCACCCCTCCACTTT.

Concerning this clonotype itself: One end of the junction is discordant with germline, which a read error may explain. The DNA for the CDR3 is TGCGGTGCTGGGTCCCCCCGAGCGGACCTCTCCTACAATGAGCAGTTCTTC. This encodes CGAGSPRADLSYNEQFF. This rearrangement joins TRBV20-1 to TRBJ2-1; perhaps TRBD2 as D (5 bases). From germline, CDR1 is DFQATT and CDR2 SNEGSKA (reference sequence). The CDR3 length is 17 residues.

This clonotype came up a few times. The chain joins TRBV14 to TRBJ2-2; D might be TRBD1 (6 bases). The germline V gene has CDR1 SGHDN and CDR2 FVKESK. The CDR3 is 18 amino acids. Trimming left V 1 base short and J 0 bases short, with 15 bases between. CDR3 residues: CASSQGWLGASNTGELFF. In nucleotides, the CDR3 is TGTGCCAGCAGCCAAGGCTGGTTGGGGGCCTCGAACACCGGGGAGCTGTTTTTT. The full variable domain, rest sourced from reference TRBV14 and TRBJ2-2, is EAGVTQFPSHSVIEKGQTVTLRCDPISGHDNLYWYRRVMGKEIKFLLHFVKESKQDESGMPNNRFLAERTGGTYSTLKVQPAELEDSGVYFCASSQGWLGASNTGELFFGEGSRLTVL.

This clonotype was picked up many times. The rearrangement links TRBV2 to TRBJ1-1; D not certain. The CDR3 runs to 14 residues. V lost 0 bases to trimming and J lost 5 bases, with 10 bases between them. Germline loops: CDR1 SNHLY, CDR2 FYNNEI. The CDR3 nucleotides are TGTGCCAGCAGTGAAGCGGTGTGGGGAACTGAAGCTTTCTTT. Its translation is CASSEAVWGTEAFF.

The chain has TRBV19 and TRBJ2-3; tentative D call: TRBD1 (5 bases). Germline V gene data show CDR1 as LNHDA and CDR2 as SQIVND (reference sequence). The CDR3 has 15 residues. V was clipped by 5 bases and J by 4 bases, with 16 bases between them. The CDR3 protein is CASSWVVGRADTQYF. In DNA, the CDR3 is TGTGCCAGTAGTTGGGTCGTAGGCAGGGCAGATACGCAGTATTTT. The full variable domain, in which reference TRBV19 and TRBJ2-3 provide the parts outside the CDR3, is DGGITQSPKYLFRKEGQNVTLSCEQNLNHDAMYWYRQDPGQGLRLIYYSQIVNDFQKGDIAEGYSVSREKKESFPLTVTSAQKNPTAFYLCASSWVVGRADTQYFGPGTRLTVL.